What follows are 22 T cell receptor beta chains derived from one specimen sequenced in a study of blood T cell repertoires in COVID-19. Measured with immunoSEQ multiplex PCR; TCRdb has only the in-frame clones, and not every one. The top ten hold about 0.72% of the sample, which has some 200,000 clones, 86% seen once. The sequenced sample consisted of peripheral blood. These receptor sequences come from a woman between 65 and 79 years old with acute or convalescent COVID-19.

The rearrangement joins TRBV5-4 to TRBJ2-7, with TRBD2 identical over 9 bases. V was pared by 3 bases and J by 4 bases, with 17 bases of the junction left unmatched. Germline CDR1 is SGHNT and CDR2 is YYREEE (reference sequence). This CDR3 spans 18 amino acids. The CDR3 reads CASSSSRAGGPSLYEQYF. The CDR3 DNA reads as TGTGCCAGCAGCTCCTCTAGAGCGGGGGGCCCCTCCCTTTACGAGCAGTACTTC.

The J gene is TRBJ1-1, the V gene TRBV12-3 or TRBV12-4; D gene unclear. Trimming removed 7 bases at V and 10 bases at J, with 16 bases between. CDR3 length: 12 amino acids. The chain's CDR3 is CASTNTGFRAFF. CDR3 DNA: TGTGCCAGCACCAATACCGGGTTCCGAGCTTTCTTT.

V usage is TRBV28 and J usage is TRBJ1-3, with a tentative D call TRBD1 (5 bases). The CDR3 is made up of 14 amino acids. The V gene lost 4 bases and the J gene lost 6 bases, with 13 bases spanning the gap. CDR1 and CDR2 (germline): MDHEN, SYDVKM. CDR3 loop: CASSSQGLENTIYF. The CDR3 nucleotides are TGTGCCAGCAGTTCTCAGGGCCTTGAAAACACCATATATTTT.

The chain combines TRBV2 with TRBJ1-2; D is perhaps TRBD1 (6 bases). The CDR3 totals 14 residues. CDR1 SNHLY and CDR2 FYNNEI come from the germline V gene. Between the trimmed V and J ends, which lost 7 bases and 2 bases, there was a span of 14 bases. The CDR3 reads CASTLQGPNYGYTF. The CDR3 DNA reads TGTGCCAGCACCCTACAGGGCCCCAACTATGGCTACACCTTC.

The chain has TRBV15 and TRBJ2-3; a possible D gene is TRBD1 (5 bases). Germline CDR1 LNHNV, CDR2 YYDKDF (reference sequence). This CDR3 spans 16 amino acids. Between the trimmed V and J ends, which lost 1 base and 2 bases, there was a span of 13 bases. Here the CDR3 reads CATSRGMDTNTDTQYF. In DNA, the CDR3 is TGTGCCACCAGCAGAGGGATGGACACTAACACAGATACGCAGTATTTT. The complete variable domain, with remaining parts taken from reference TRBV15 and TRBJ2-3, reads DAMVIQNPRYQVTQFGKPVTLSCSQTLNHNVMYWYQQKSSQAPKLLFHYYDKDFNNEADTPDNFQSRRPNTSFCFLDIRSPGLGDTAMYLCATSRGMDTNTDTQYFGPGTRLTVL.

The chain couples TRBV6-5 to TRBJ2-7; 8 bases line up with TRBD1. The V gene end was trimmed by 2 bases and the J gene end by 2 bases; junction bases not matched to a gene: 5. The CDR3 has 15 residues. The germline V gene has CDR1 MNHEY and CDR2 SVGAGI. CDR3 DNA sequence: TGTGCCAGCAGTTACGTACAGGGGGGTCCCTACGAGCAGTACTTC. Its translation: CASSYVQGGPYEQYF.

This chain joins TRBV5-1 and TRBJ1-4; possible D gene TRBD1, 6 bases. Germline V CDR1 and CDR2: SGHRS, YFSETQ. CDR3 length: 15 residues. V was cut by 2 bases and J by 5 bases, with 13 bases left in between. The CDR3 region is CASSLQGGGNEKLFF. The CDR3 coding sequence is TGCGCCAGCAGCTTACAGGGAGGGGGAAATGAAAAACTGTTTTTT.

V usage is TRBV10-3 and J usage is TRBJ2-1; 10 bases are a match to TRBD2. Trimming removed 3 bases from V and 5 bases from J; junction bases left unmatched: 4. This CDR3 has 15 residues. Germline V CDR1 and CDR2: ENHRY, SYGVKD. For the CDR3, the DNA is TGTGCCATCAGTGACGGACTAGCGGTGAACAATGAGCAGTTCTTC. It translates to CAISDGLAVNNEQFF.

V gene TRBV24-1 combines with J gene TRBJ2-5, with a possible D match to TRBD2 (5 bases). V was pared by 5 bases and J by 4 bases, with 10 bases between. The CDR3 runs to 13 residues. Germline CDR1 KGHDR, CDR2 SFDVKD. The CDR3 region is CATSVGSGETQYF. In nucleotides, the CDR3 is TGTGCCACCAGTGTTGGGAGTGGAGAGACCCAGTACTTC.

This clone was seen once. CDR3 in amino acids: CAIRGTGGTDTQYF. The CDR3 DNA reads as TGTGCCATCCGAGGCACAGGGGGAACAGATACGCAGTATTTT. The V call is TRBV10-3, the J call TRBJ2-3; 8 bases agree with TRBD1. The germline V gene has CDR1 ENHRY and CDR2 SYGVKD. The CDR3 covers 14 residues. V gave up 8 bases and J gave up 3 bases; unmatched junction bases: 7.

This sequence joins TRBV6-5 and TRBJ1-2; D is unclear. Trimming took off 0 bases at V and 8 bases at J, with 16 bases between the two ends. The CDR3 is 15 amino acids. CDR1 MNHEY and CDR2 SVGAGI come from the germline V gene. The CDR3 reads CASSYSYRRTGGYTF. CDR3 sequence (DNA): TGTGCCAGCAGTTACTCGTACCGTCGGACGGGGGGCTACACCTTC.

This clone was detected a few times. The chain uses TRBV28 and TRBJ1-3, with D unclear. Germline loops: CDR1 MDHEN, CDR2 SYDVKM. Trimming took off 6 bases at V and 2 bases at J, with 14 bases between the two ends. This CDR3 spans 15 amino acids. The CDR3 reads CASRAGSGTGNTIYF. Written as DNA, the CDR3 is TGTGCCAGCAGGGCCGGTTCGGGGACTGGAAACACCATATATTTT.

The chain combines TRBV7-2 with TRBJ2-7, with D perhaps matching TRBD1 (6 bases). Trimming took off 5 bases at V and 9 bases at J, with 14 bases between the two ends. Per the germline V gene, CDR1 is SGHTA and CDR2 is FQGNSA. CDR3 length: 12 residues. CDR3 sequence reads: CASSPTGRGQYF. Here the CDR3 DNA reads TGTGCCAGCAGCCCAACAGGGAGAGGGCAGTACTTC.

The rearrangement uses TRBV5-1 and TRBJ2-2; possibly TRBD2 for D (5 bases). This CDR3 is built from 15 residues. The ends were cut back, 1 base at V and 6 bases at J, with 13 bases in the middle. Germline V gene data show CDR1 as SGHRS and CDR2 as YFSETQ. The CDR3 DNA follows: TGCGCCAGCAGCTTGAACAGCGAGAGGGCCGGGGAGCTGTTTTTT. Amino acid sequence: CASSLNSERAGELFF.

The chain recombines TRBV5-4 with TRBJ1-1; D remains ambiguous. V lost 0 bases, J lost 4 bases, and 10 bases lay in between. Germline V gene sequence: CDR1 SGHNT, CDR2 YYREEE (reference sequence). CDR3 length: 14 amino acids. The CDR3 nucleotides are TGTGCCAGCAGCTTGGGATCAGGTTCCACTGAAGCTTTCTTT. This encodes CASSLGSGSTEAFF.

This clone occurred once. The chain joins TRBV7-9 to TRBJ1-1; 7 bases line up with TRBD1. The CDR3 runs to 14 residues. Germline V gene sequence: CDR1 SEHNR, CDR2 FQNEAQ (reference sequence). After removal of 5 bases from V and 4 bases from J, the junction contained 7 bases not matched to a gene. This CDR3 is CASSLTGATTEAFF. CDR3 nucleotide sequence: TGTGCCAGCAGCCTCACAGGGGCGACCACTGAAGCTTTCTTT.

V gene TRBV7-2 combines with J gene TRBJ2-5; 9 bases are a match to TRBD2. The germline V gene encodes CDR1 SGHTA and CDR2 FQGNSA. The CDR3 length is 15 residues. Unmatched junction bases numbered 8, after V lost 4 bases and J lost 5 bases. CDR3 DNA: TGTGCCAGCAGCTACGGACTAGCGAATAGGGAGACCCAGTACTTC. Its translation is CASSYGLANRETQYF.

The chain combines TRBV9 with TRBJ2-1; D might be TRBD1 (6 bases). The CDR3 contains 19 residues. V was trimmed by 0 bases and J by 0 bases, leaving 19 bases between them. Looked up from germline, CDR1 is SGDLS and CDR2 is YYNGEE. In DNA, the CDR3 is TGTGCCAGCAGCGTAGGCTCGGACAGTGCCCTGCCCTCCTACAATGAGCAGTTCTTC. Its protein product is CASSVGSDSALPSYNEQFF.

The rearrangement joins TRBV7-9 to TRBJ1-2; D ambiguous. The CDR3 runs 16 residues. The V end was cut by 1 base, the J end by 1 base, with 13 bases between. Germline CDR1 SEHNR, CDR2 FQNEAQ (reference sequence). The CDR3 spells CASSLVGGVFNYGYTF. The DNA of the CDR3 is TGTGCCAGCAGCTTAGTAGGCGGGGTCTTTAACTATGGCTACACCTTC. The full variable domain, completed using reference TRBV7-9 and TRBJ1-2, is DTGVSQNPRHKITKRGQNVTFRCDPISEHNRLYWYRQTLGQGPEFLTYFQNEAQLEKSRLLSDRFSAERPKGSFSTLEIQRTEQGDSAMYLCASSLVGGVFNYGYTFGSGTRLTVV.

The rearrangement joins TRBV11-2 to TRBJ2-6; 12 bases match TRBD2. V shed 5 bases and J 4 bases; nucleotides not matched to a gene: 9. Germline values: CDR1 SGHAT, CDR2 FQNNGV. The CDR3 covers 18 residues. The CDR3 DNA reads as TGTGCCAGCAGCCCCCGACTAGCGGGAGAGGCCGGGGCCAACGTCCTGACTTTC. This sequence encodes CASSPRLAGEAGANVLTF.

Turning to this clone: At the DNA level, this CDR3 is encoded by other sequences in the same sample as well. The V call is TRBV5-1, the J call TRBJ1-2; 9 bases align to TRBD1. The CDR3 consists of 15 residues. The germline V gene has CDR1 SGHRS and CDR2 YFSETQ. Trimming cost V 0 bases and J 4 bases; bases outside gene matches: 4. The CDR3 nucleotides are TGCGCCAGCAGCTTGGGCGGGACAGGGTCCTATGGCTACACCTTC. It is translated as CASSLGGTGSYGYTF.

V gene TRBV27 combines with J gene TRBJ1-6; TRBD1 is a possible D gene (5 bases). The CDR3 totals 15 residues. V was trimmed by 6 bases and J by 7 bases, leaving 16 bases between them. Germline V lookup: CDR1 MNHEY, CDR2 SMNVEV (reference sequence). CDR3 in amino acids: CASRSAGGGNSPLHF. CDR3 bases: TGTGCCAGCAGATCGGCGGGGGGGGGAAATTCACCCCTCCACTTT.